This T cell receptor beta chain was recorded in a study of PD-L1 blockade in urothelial cancer. The time point is: peripheral blood 6 weeks after treatment start. Patients presented with locally advanced or metastatic urothelial carcinoma. Patients yielded 1 to 8 samples each, pretreatment and on-treatment. Synthetic templates analogous to TCR were spiked into all PCRs individually. Some clones are missing from TCRdb's copy, which holds only in-frame ones; the method was immunoSEQ multiplex PCR. Of 65,000 to 85,000 clones listed, approximately 90% are singletons. The source material was PBMCs, sampled around atezolizumab (anti-PD-L1) treatment. The sequence was collected from a woman aged 80 or over with urothelial cancer.

CDR3 residues: CASSPGQFSEKLFF. CDR3 sequence (DNA): TGTGCCAGCTCGCCCGGACAGTTCTCTGAAAAACTGTTTTTT. The chain combines TRBV18 with TRBJ1-4; D perhaps matches TRBD1 (6 bases). Trimming removed 6 bases at V and 7 bases at J, with 15 bases between. The CDR3 is 14 residues long. CDR1 is KGHSH, CDR2 LQKENI, per germline.